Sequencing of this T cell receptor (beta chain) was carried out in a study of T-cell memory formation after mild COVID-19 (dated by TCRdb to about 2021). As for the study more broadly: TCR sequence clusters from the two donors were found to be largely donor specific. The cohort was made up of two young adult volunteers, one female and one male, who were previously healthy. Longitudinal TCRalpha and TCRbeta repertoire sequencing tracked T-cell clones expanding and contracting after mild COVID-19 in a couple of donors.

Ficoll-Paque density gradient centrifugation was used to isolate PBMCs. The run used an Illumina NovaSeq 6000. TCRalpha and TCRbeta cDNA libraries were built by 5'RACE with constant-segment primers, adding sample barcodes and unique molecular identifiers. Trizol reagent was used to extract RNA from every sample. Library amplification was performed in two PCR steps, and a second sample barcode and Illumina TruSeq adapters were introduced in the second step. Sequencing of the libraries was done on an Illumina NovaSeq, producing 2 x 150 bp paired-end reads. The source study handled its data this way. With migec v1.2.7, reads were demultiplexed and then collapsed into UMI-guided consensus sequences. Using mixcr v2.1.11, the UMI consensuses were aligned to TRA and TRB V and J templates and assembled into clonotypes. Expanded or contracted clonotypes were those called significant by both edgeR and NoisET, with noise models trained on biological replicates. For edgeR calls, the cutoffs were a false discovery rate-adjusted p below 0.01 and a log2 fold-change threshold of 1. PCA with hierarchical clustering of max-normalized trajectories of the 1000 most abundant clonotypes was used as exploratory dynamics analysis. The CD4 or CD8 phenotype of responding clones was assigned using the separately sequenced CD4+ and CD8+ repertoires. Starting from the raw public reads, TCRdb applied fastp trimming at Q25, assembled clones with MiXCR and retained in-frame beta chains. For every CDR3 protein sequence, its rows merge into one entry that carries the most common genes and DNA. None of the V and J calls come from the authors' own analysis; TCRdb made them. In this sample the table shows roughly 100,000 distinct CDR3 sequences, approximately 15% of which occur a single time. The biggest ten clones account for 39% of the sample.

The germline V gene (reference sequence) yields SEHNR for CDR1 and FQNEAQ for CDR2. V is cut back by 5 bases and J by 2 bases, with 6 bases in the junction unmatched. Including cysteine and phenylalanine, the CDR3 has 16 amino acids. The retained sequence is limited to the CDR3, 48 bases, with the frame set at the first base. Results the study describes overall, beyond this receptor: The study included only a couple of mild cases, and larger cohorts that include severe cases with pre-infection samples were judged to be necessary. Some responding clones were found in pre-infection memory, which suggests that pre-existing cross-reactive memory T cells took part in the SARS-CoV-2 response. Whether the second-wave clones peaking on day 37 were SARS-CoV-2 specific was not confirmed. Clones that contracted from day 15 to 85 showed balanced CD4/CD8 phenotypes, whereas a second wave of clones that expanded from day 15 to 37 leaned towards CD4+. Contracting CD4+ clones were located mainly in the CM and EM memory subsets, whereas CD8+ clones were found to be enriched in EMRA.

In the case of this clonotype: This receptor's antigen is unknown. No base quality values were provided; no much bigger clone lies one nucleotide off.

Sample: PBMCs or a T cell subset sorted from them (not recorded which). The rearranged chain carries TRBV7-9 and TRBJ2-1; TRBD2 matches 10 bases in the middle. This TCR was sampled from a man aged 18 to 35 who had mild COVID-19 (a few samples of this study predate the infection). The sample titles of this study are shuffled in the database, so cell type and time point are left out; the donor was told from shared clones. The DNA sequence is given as TGTGCCAGCAGCCCACCTAGCGGGAGAACCTACAATGAGCAGTTCTTC. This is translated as CASSPPSGRTYNEQFF.